Many counts were recorded for the clone carrying this T cell receptor beta chain. The CDR3 regions of TCR beta were amplified from RNA transcripts. Carried out on the TCR CDR3, a first-round RT-PCR used the HTBI primer set. TCRdb re-called the multiplex PCR reads with MiXCR, one entry per CDR3 protein. The data hold roughly 420,000 distinct CDR3 sequences, with roughly 13% observed a single time. These data are taken from a study of T cells in Graves' hyperthyroidism and ophthalmopathy. Germline CDR1 reads MDHEN; CDR2 reads SYDVKM. The CDR3 has 17 residues. Trimming took 6 bases from V and 0 from J; bases not matched to a gene: 13.

The sequence was obtained from a woman under 30 with Graves' hyperthyroidism. The sequenced material came from blood. J is TRBJ2-7 and V is TRBV28, with 8 bases matching TRBD2. DNA for the CDR3: TGTGCCAGCAGCCCGCAACTAGCGGAGGGTGTCTCCTACGAGCAGTACTTC. Residues: CASSPQLAEGVSYEQYF.